The sequence of this T cell receptor (beta chain) was determined in a study of T cell responses to AZD1222 COVID-19 vaccine. The table came from immunoSEQ multiplex PCR; TCRdb's copy has only in-frame clones and leaves some out. The sample has 85,000 to 90,000 clones; more than 75% are singletons. The V end lost 2 bases, the J end lost 3 bases, and 2 bases lay between the germline ends. The CDR3 loop spans 11 amino acids. CDR1 MDHEN and CDR2 SYDVKM come from the germline V gene. With regard to this clone: What it recognizes is unknown.

Whole-study results and caveats: Females made up more of the donors, who were largely white British, and clonal diversity may have come out too low. Samples come after the peak T cell response, not at day 14.

The rearrangement links TRBV28 to TRBJ2-7; D remains unclear. The source of this sequence is an adult in good health. The source material was peripheral blood, sampled on day 0 of MenACWY control vaccination. CDR3 sequence reads: CASSLGYEQYF. As DNA, the CDR3 is TGTGCCAGCAGTTTAGGCTACGAGCAGTACTTC. Combining the CDR3 with reference TRBV28 and TRBJ2-7 gives the whole variable domain DVKVTQSSRYLVKRTGEKVFLECVQDMDHENMFWYRQDPGLGLRLIYFSYDVKMKEKGDIPEGYSVSREKKERFSLILESASTNQTSMYLCASSLGYEQYFGPGTRLTVT.